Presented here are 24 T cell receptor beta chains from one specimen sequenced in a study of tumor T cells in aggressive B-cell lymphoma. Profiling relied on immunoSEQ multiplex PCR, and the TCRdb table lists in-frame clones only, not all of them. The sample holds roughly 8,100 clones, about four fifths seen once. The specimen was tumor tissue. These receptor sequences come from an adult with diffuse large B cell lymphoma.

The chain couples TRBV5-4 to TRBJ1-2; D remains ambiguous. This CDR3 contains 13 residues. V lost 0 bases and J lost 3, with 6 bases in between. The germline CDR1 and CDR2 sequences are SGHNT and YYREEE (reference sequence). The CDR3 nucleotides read TGTGCCAGCAGCTTGGGTTCCGACTATGGCTACACCTTC. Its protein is CASSLGSDYGYTF.

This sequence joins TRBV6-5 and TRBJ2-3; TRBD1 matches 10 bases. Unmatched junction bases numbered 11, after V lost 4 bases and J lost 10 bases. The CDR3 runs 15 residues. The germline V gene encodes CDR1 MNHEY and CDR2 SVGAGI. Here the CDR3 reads CASSSPGQGKNAQYF. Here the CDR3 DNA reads TGTGCCAGCAGTTCCCCGGGACAGGGGAAGAATGCGCAGTATTTT.

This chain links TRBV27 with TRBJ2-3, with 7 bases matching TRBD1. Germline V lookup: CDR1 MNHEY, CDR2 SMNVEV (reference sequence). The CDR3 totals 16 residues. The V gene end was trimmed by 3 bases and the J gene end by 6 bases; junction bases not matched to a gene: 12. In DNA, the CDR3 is TGTGCCAGCAGTTTCCGACAGGGTCCCCCAATTGATACGCAGTATTTT. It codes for CASSFRQGPPIDTQYF.

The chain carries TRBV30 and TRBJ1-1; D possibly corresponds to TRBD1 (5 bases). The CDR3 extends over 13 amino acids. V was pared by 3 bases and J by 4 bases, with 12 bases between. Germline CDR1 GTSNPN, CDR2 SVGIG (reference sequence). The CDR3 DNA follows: TGTGCCTGGAGGGGGGGTAGGGGCACTGAAGCTTTCTTT. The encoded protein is CAWRGGRGTEAFF.

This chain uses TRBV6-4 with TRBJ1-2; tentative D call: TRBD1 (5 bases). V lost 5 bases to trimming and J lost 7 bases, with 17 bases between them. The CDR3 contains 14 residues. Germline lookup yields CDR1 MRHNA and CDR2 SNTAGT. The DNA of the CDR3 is TGTGCCAGCAGTAAAGACGACGGGGGTACTGGCTACACCTTC. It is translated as CASSKDDGGTGYTF.

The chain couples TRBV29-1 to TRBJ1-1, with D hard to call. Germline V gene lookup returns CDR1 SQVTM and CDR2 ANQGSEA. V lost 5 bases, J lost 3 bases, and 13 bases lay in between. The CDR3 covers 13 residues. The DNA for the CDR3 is TGCAGCGTTACAATCACTAGGGACACTGAAGCTTTCTTT. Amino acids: CSVTITRDTEAFF.

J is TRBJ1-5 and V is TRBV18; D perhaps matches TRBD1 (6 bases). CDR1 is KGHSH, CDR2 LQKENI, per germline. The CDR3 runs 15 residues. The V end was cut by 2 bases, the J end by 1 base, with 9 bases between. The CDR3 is CASSPTGRSNQPQHF. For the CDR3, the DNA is TGTGCCAGCTCACCAACAGGGCGAAGCAATCAGCCCCAGCATTTT.

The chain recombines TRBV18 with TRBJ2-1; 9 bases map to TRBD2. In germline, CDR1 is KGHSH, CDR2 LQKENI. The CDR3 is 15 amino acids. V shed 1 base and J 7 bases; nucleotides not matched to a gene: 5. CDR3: CASSPLAGENNEQFF. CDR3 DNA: TGTGCCAGCTCACCACTAGCGGGAGAAAATAATGAGCAGTTCTTC.

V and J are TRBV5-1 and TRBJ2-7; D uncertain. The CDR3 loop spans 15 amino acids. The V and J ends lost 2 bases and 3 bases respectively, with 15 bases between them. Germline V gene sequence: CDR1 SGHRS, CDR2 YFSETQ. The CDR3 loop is CASSFSPGSSYEQYF. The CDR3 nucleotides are TGCGCCAGCAGCTTCTCGCCAGGAAGCAGCTACGAGCAGTACTTC.

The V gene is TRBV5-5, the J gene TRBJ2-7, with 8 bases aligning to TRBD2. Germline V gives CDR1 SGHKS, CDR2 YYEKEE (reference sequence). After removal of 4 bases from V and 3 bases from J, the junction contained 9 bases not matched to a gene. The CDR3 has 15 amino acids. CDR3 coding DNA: TGTGCCAGCAGCCCGAGGGGACTAGTAAGCTACGAGCAGTACTTC. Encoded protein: CASSPRGLVSYEQYF. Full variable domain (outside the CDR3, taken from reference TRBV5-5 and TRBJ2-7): DAGVTQSPTHLIKTRGQQVTLRCSPISGHKSVSWYQQVLGQGPQFIFQYYEKEERGRGNFPDRFSARQFPNYSSELNVNALLLGDSALYLCASSPRGLVSYEQYFGPGTRLTVT.

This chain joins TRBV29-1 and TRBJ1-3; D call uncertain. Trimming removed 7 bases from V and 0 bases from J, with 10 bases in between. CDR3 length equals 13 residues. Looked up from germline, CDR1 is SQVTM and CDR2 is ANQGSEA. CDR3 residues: CSAEGDSGNTIYF. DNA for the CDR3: TGCAGCGCGGAGGGTGACTCTGGAAACACCATATATTTT.

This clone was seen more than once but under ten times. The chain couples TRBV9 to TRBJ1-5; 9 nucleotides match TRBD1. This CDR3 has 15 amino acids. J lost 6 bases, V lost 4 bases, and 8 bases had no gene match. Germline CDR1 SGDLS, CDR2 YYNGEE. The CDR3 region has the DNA TGTGCCAGCAGCCCGGGACAGGGTCTGGTTCAGCCCCAGCATTTT. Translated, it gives CASSPGQGLVQPQHF.

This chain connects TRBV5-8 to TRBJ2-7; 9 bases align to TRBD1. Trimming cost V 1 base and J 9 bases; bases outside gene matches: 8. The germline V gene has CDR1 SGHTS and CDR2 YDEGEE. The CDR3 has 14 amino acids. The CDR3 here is CASSLYLGQGPQYF. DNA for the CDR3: TGTGCCAGCAGCTTGTACCTGGGACAGGGCCCGCAGTACTTC. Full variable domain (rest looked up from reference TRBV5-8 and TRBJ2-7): EAGVTQSPTHLIKTRGQQATLRCSPISGHTSVYWYQQALGLGLQFLLWYDEGEERNRGNFPPRFSGRQFPNYSSELNVNALELEDSALYLCASSLYLGQGPQYFGPGTRLTVT.

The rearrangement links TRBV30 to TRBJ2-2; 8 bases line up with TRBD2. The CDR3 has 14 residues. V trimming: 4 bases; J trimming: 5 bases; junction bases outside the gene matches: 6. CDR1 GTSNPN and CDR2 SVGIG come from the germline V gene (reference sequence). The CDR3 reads CAWTTGGSTGELFF. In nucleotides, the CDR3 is TGTGCCTGGACGACGGGAGGGTCGACCGGGGAGCTGTTTTTT.

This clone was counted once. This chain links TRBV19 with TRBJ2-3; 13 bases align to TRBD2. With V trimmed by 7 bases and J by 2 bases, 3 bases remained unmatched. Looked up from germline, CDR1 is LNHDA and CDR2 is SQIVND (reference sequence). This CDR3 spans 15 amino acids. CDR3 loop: CASMGLAGNTDTQYF. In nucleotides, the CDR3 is TGTGCCAGTATGGGACTAGCGGGAAACACAGATACGCAGTATTTT.

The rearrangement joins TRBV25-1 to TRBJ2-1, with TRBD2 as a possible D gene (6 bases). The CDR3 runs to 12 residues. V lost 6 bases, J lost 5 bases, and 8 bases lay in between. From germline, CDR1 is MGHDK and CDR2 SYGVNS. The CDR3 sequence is CASSGSHNEQFF. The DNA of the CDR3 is TGTGCCAGCAGCGGGAGCCACAATGAGCAGTTCTTC.

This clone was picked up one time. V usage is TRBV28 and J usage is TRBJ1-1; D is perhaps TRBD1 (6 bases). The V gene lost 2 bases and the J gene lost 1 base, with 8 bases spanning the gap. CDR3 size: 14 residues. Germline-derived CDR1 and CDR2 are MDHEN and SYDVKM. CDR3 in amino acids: CASSLGGPNTEAFF. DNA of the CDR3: TGTGCCAGCAGTTTAGGGGGCCCGAACACTGAAGCTTTCTTT.

The CDR3 loop reads CASTRTRTLSGANVLTF. The CDR3 coding sequence is TGTGCCAGCACCCGGACTAGAACCCTCTCTGGGGCCAACGTCCTGACTTTC. This rearrangement joins TRBV27 to TRBJ2-6, with TRBD2 matching 7 bases. Per germline, CDR1 MNHEY and CDR2 SMNVEV (reference sequence). CDR3 length: 17 residues. Trimming took 7 bases from V and 0 from J; bases not matched to a gene: 9.

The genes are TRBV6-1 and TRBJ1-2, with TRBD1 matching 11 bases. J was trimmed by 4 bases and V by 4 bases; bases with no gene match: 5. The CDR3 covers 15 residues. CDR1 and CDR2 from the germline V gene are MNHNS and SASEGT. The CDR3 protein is CASSGGQGAVYGYTF. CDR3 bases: TGTGCCAGCAGTGGAGGACAGGGGGCCGTCTATGGCTACACCTTC.

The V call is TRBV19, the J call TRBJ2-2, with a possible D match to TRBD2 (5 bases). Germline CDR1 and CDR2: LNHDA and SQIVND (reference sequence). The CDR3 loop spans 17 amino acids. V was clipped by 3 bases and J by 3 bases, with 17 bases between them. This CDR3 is CASSIIRAGRYTGELFF. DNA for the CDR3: TGTGCCAGTAGTATTATAAGGGCGGGCAGATACACCGGGGAGCTGTTTTTT. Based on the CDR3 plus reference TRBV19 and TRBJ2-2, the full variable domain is DGGITQSPKYLFRKEGQNVTLSCEQNLNHDAMYWYRQDPGQGLRLIYYSQIVNDFQKGDIAEGYSVSREKKESFPLTVTSAQKNPTAFYLCASSIIRAGRYTGELFFGEGSRLTVL.

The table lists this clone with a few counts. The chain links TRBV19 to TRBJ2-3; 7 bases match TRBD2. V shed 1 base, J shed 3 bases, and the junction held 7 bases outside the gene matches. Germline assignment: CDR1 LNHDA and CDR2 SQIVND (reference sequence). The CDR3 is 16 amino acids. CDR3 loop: CASSIVLGRGTDTQYF. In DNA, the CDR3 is TGTGCCAGTAGTATAGTTCTGGGGAGGGGTACAGATACGCAGTATTTT.

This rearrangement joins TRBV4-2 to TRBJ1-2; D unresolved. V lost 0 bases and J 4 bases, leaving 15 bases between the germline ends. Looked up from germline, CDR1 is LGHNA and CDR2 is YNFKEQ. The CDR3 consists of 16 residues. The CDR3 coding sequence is TGTGCCAGCAGCCAAGATACAGAGGGCGAAATCTATGGCTACACCTTC. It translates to CASSQDTEGEIYGYTF.

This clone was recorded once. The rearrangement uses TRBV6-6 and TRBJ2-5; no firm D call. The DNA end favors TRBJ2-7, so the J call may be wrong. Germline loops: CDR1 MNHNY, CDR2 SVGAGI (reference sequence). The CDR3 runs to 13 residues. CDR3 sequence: CASSYSQDYEQYF. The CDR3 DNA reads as TGTGCCAGCAGTTACTCGCAGGATTACGAGCAGTACTTC.

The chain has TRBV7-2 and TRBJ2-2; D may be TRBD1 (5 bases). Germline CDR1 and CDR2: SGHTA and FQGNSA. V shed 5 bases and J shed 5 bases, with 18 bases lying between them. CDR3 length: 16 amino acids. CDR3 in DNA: TGTGCCAGCAGCACAAATCGGCAGGGTGGGACCGGGGAGCTGTTTTTT. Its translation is CASSTNRQGGTGELFF. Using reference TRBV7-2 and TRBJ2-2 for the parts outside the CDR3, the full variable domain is GAGVSQSPSNKVTEKGKDVELRCDPISGHTALYWYRQSLGQGLEFLIYFQGNSAPDKSGLPSDRFSAERTGGSVSTLTIQRTQQEDSAVYLCASSTNRQGGTGELFFGEGSRLTVL.